The next 20 T cell receptor beta chains were all read from a single sample in a study of shared clonotypes between healthy human individuals. The method was immunoSEQ multiplex PCR; TCRdb's version includes in-frame clones alone and lacks a portion of them. Of about 490,000 clones listed, less than 80% are singletons. The specimen was PBMCs. The receptors were sampled from a woman aged 40 to 50 in good health. Some clones in this sample may be carry-over from other donors' samples.

The chain joins TRBV7-2 to TRBJ2-7; D gene uncertain. Germline lookup yields CDR1 SGHTA and CDR2 FQGNSA. V was clipped by 1 base and J by 0 bases, with 10 bases between them. The CDR3 consists of 15 residues. The CDR3 sequence: CASSLVPGPSYEQYF. Here the CDR3 DNA reads TGTGCCAGCAGCTTAGTTCCCGGGCCCTCCTACGAGCAGTACTTC.

This chain joins TRBV30 and TRBJ2-7; D unclear. Trimming left V 4 bases short and J 2 bases short, with 15 bases between. CDR1 is GTSNPN and CDR2 is SVGIG in the germline V gene (reference sequence). The CDR3 consists of 14 residues. The CDR3 sequence is CAWNRRASAYEQYF. The CDR3, as DNA: TGTGCCTGGAACCGAAGGGCTAGTGCCTACGAGCAGTACTTC.

This chain joins TRBV5-1 and TRBJ1-1; D gene uncertain. Germline CDR1 is SGHRS and CDR2 is YFSETQ. The length of the CDR3 is 14 residues. V lost 3 bases and J lost 1, with 10 bases in between. CDR3 coding DNA: TGCGCCAGCAGCTCGTCTCCAGCGAACACTGAAGCTTTCTTT. It encodes CASSSSPANTEAFF.

The chain is built from TRBV21-1 and TRBJ2-5; the table's D gene call, TRBD1, was not cross checked with the DNA. TRBV21-1 is assigned pseudogene status. This CDR3 comprises 15 residues. CDR3 sequence: CASSRDRGTQETQYF. CDR3 nucleotide sequence: TGTGCCAGCAGCCGAGACAGGGGCACCCAAGAGACCCAGTACTTC.

The V gene is TRBV18, the J gene TRBJ2-3; D gene ambiguous. The V end was cut by 3 bases, the J end by 5 bases, with 9 bases between. Germline V gene sequence: CDR1 KGHSH, CDR2 LQKENI. The CDR3 is made up of 13 amino acids. The CDR3 nucleotides read TGTGCCAGCTCACCGTCGGCACAAGATACGCAGTATTTT. It yields the protein CASSPSAQDTQYF.

This clone has more than one count but fewer than ten. The chain recombines TRBV5-8 with TRBJ2-7, with no clear D. The CDR3 totals 18 residues. The germline V gene has CDR1 SGHTS and CDR2 YDEGEE. Trimming took 1 base from V and 0 from J, leaving 20 bases between them. The DNA of the CDR3 is TGTGCCAGCAGCTTGTTGCCGCCAGACCCGGCAGTCTCCTACGAGCAGTACTTC. Amino acids: CASSLLPPDPAVSYEQYF.

Of note for this clone: One end of the junction is discordant with germline, which a read error may explain. The gene calls are TRBV5-1 and TRBJ2-1; 7 bases fit TRBD2. Germline V gives CDR1 SGHRS, CDR2 YFSETQ. The CDR3 has 14 amino acids. CDR3 amino acids: CASTLSTSGDYLLF. The CDR3, as DNA: TGCGCCAGCACCCTTTCTACGTCGGGGGACTATCTCCTCTTC.

This chain links TRBV11-3 with TRBJ1-1; D not certain. The germline V gene has CDR1 SGHNT and CDR2 YENEEA. The CDR3 has 16 residues. The V end was cut by 5 bases, the J end by 4 bases, with 20 bases between. The CDR3 nucleotides are TGTGCCAGCAGCCTTGGCCGGAGTAGGTCACGCACTGAAGCTTTCTTT. Encoded protein: CASSLGRSRSRTEAFF.

The chain uses TRBV4-1 and TRBJ2-5; the D is unclear. With 3 bases removed from V and 7 bases from J, the gap between germline ends came to 15 bases. The CDR3 has 14 amino acids. The germline V gene has CDR1 MGHRA and CDR2 YSYEKL. The CDR3 DNA sequence: TGCGCCAGCAGCCAGGGCGTTAGGCCCCCGACCCAGTACTTC. Its translation is CASSQGVRPPTQYF.

V is TRBV5-1 and J is TRBJ2-4; 7 nucleotides line up with TRBD2. Looked up from germline, CDR1 is SGHRS and CDR2 is YFSETQ. The CDR3 is 14 amino acids. Trimming cost V 6 bases and J 5 bases; bases outside gene matches: 8. The CDR3 coding sequence is TGCGCCAGCAACCCGGGACTAAGCCAAAACATTCAGTACTTC. It is translated as CASNPGLSQNIQYF. Based on the CDR3 plus reference TRBV5-1 and TRBJ2-4, the full variable domain is KAGVTQTPRYLIKTRGQQVTLSCSPISGHRSVSWYQQTPGQGLQFLFEYFSETQRNKGNFPGRFSGRQFSNSRSEMNVSTLELGDSALYLCASNPGLSQNIQYFGAGTRLSVL.

V is TRBV30 and J is TRBJ2-3, with TRBD1 as a possible D gene (5 bases). The length of the CDR3 is 15 residues. V was clipped by 0 bases and J by 2 bases, with 12 bases between them. Germline V lookup: CDR1 GTSNPN, CDR2 SVGIG (reference sequence). DNA of the CDR3: TGTGCCTGGAGTGTACTGGGCAGGGACACAGATACGCAGTATTTT. It yields the protein CAWSVLGRDTDTQYF.

V is TRBV6-6 and J is TRBJ1-2, with D possibly matching TRBD1 (6 bases). The CDR3 totals 16 residues. V was trimmed by 0 bases and J by 4 bases, leaving 15 bases between them. Per the germline V gene, CDR1 is MNHNY and CDR2 is SVGAGI (reference sequence). The CDR3 protein is CASSYSIQGSPYGYTF. For the CDR3, the DNA is TGTGCCAGCAGTTACTCGATTCAGGGGAGCCCCTATGGCTACACCTTC.

The chain uses TRBV4-3 and TRBJ2-3; 13 positions match TRBD2. V lost 4 bases to trimming and J lost 2 bases; unmatched junction nucleotides: 3. The V gene's germline CDR1 is LGHNA and CDR2 YSLEER. The CDR3 loop spans 16 amino acids. The CDR3 nucleotides read TGCGCCAGCAGCCCGGGGACTAGCGGGGACACAGATACGCAGTATTTT. This sequence encodes CASSPGTSGDTDTQYF.

The chain recombines TRBV7-6 with TRBJ1-4, with D uncertain. The CDR3 runs 15 residues. The germline V gene has CDR1 SGHVS and CDR2 FNYEAQ. V was clipped by 5 bases and J by 5 bases, with 15 bases between them. CDR3 bases: TGTGCCAGCAGCGAATGGACCGTCCAAAATGAAAAACTGTTTTTT. Its translation: CASSEWTVQNEKLFF.

This clone was recorded a few times. This rearrangement joins TRBV7-8 to TRBJ1-1, with 7 bases matching TRBD1. Per the germline V gene, CDR1 is SGHVS and CDR2 is FQNEAQ. This CDR3 spans 16 amino acids. V lost 2 bases to trimming and J lost 6 bases; unmatched junction nucleotides: 12. This CDR3 is CASSLPHRGWDSEAFF. The DNA for the CDR3 is TGTGCCAGCAGCTTACCCCACAGGGGATGGGACTCTGAAGCTTTCTTT.

This chain connects TRBV6-1 to TRBJ2-4, with TRBD1 matching 12 bases. V shed 4 bases and J 9 bases; nucleotides not matched to a gene: 7. Germline V CDR1 and CDR2: MNHNS, SASEGT. The CDR3 has 15 residues. The chain's CDR3 is CASSAGQGALGIQYF. CDR3 bases: TGTGCCAGCAGTGCGGGACAGGGGGCATTGGGCATTCAGTACTTC.

This rearrangement joins TRBV6-4 to TRBJ2-2; no definite D call. The germline V and J ends were trimmed by 6 bases and 0 bases, with 5 bases remaining between them. This CDR3 contains 13 residues. Germline lookup yields CDR1 MRHNA and CDR2 SNTAGT. The CDR3 DNA sequence: TGTGCCAGCAGGGCACCGAACACCGGGGAGCTGTTTTTT. Translating it yields CASRAPNTGELFF.

This clone was counted only a few times. This likely traces to a read error, being one base from a far larger clone. The J gene is TRBJ2-7, the V gene TRBV6-5; 7 bases line up with TRBD2. Germline loops: CDR1 MNHEY, CDR2 SVGAGI. This CDR3 is 15 amino acids long. V lost 5 bases, J lost 0 bases, and 7 bases stayed unmatched. The CDR3 nucleotides are TGTGCCAGCAGTCAATCTAGCGGACGCTCCTACGAGCAGTACTTC. Protein: CASSQSSGRSYEQYF.

This clone was counted ten times or more. The chain has TRBV30 and TRBJ1-1; D may be TRBD1 (6 bases). V lost 0 bases to trimming and J lost 7 bases, with 6 bases between them. The germline V gene has CDR1 GTSNPN and CDR2 SVGIG (reference sequence). The CDR3 contains 11 residues. The CDR3 protein is CAWSVQGEAFF. The CDR3 DNA sequence: TGTGCCTGGAGTGTACAGGGTGAAGCTTTCTTT.

This chain joins TRBV11-3 and TRBJ2-7, with a weak D call TRBD2 (7 bases). The CDR3 has 15 amino acids. CDR1 and CDR2 from the germline V gene are SGHNT and YENEEA. The V and J ends lost 5 bases and 4 bases respectively, with 18 bases between them. CDR3 protein: CASSPGAGAGYEQYF. The CDR3 DNA reads TGTGCCAGCAGCCCAGGGGCGGGAGCAGGTTACGAGCAGTACTTC.